The 21 T cell receptor beta chains below were found in one sample sequenced in a study of metastatic and nonmetastatic thyroid tumors. With MiXCR, TCRdb called clones anew from the PCR reads. The data contain about 4,300 clones, roughly a fifth of them singletons. Every patient was untreated before thyroid surgery. Sequencing was performed on tumor tissue. These TCRs come from a male donor with papillary thyroid cancer or a benign thyroid nodule (not recorded which). Some clones in this sample may be carry-over from other donors' samples.

The table lists this clone with many counts. One base away lies a much larger clone, so this may be a sequencing read error. CDR3 protein: CASSNRSTAPYGYTF. The CDR3 nucleotides read TGCGCCAGCAGCAACCGCTCCACAGCGCCCTATGGCTACACCTTC. This chain links TRBV10-2 with TRBJ1-2; no clear D gene. CDR1 WSHSY and CDR2 SAAADI come from the germline V gene. The CDR3 is 15 residues long. V lost 6 bases, J lost 4 bases, and 18 bases lay in between.

The sample holds a few counts of this clone. The chain carries TRBV28 and TRBJ1-1; possible D gene TRBD1, 5 bases. The length of the CDR3 is 14 residues. Germline-derived CDR1 and CDR2 are MDHEN and SYDVKM. Trimming stripped 5 bases from V and 0 bases from J, with 10 bases between. Written as DNA, the CDR3 is TGTGCCAGCAGTCCTTGGACATTGAACACTGAAGCTTTCTTT. Translated: CASSPWTLNTEAFF.

This clone was seen more than once but under ten times. The chain is built from TRBV10-1 and TRBJ2-7, with D tentatively TRBD2 (5 bases). The CDR3 is 15 residues long. Deletions cut 1 base from V and 0 bases from J, with 10 bases between. Per germline, CDR1 WNHNN and CDR2 SYGVQD (reference sequence). The CDR3 bases are TGCGCCAGCAGTGAGTACCGAGGGAGCTCCTACGAGCAGTACTTC. It translates to CASSEYRGSSYEQYF.

This clone was picked up many times. This chain links TRBV4-3 with TRBJ2-7; 10 positions agree with TRBD2. Looked up from germline, CDR1 is LGHNA and CDR2 is YSLEER. This CDR3 comprises 15 residues. V dropped 1 base and J dropped 3; count of bases not matched to a gene: 3. CDR3 DNA: TGCGCCAGCAGCCAAGGCGCTAGCGGGAGCTACGAGCAGTACTTC. It translates to CASSQGASGSYEQYF.

The genes are TRBV20-1 and TRBJ2-1; D uncertain. CDR1 is DFQATT and CDR2 is SNEGSKA in the germline V gene (reference sequence). The length of the CDR3 is 14 residues. V lost 5 bases and J lost 3, with 14 bases in between. The CDR3 here is CSAELTERYNEQFF. The CDR3 nucleotides read TGCAGTGCTGAACTGACCGAACGCTACAATGAGCAGTTCTTC.

This clone is labeled as medium-sized. The chain carries TRBV12-3 or TRBV12-4 and TRBJ2-1, with 15 bases lining up with TRBD2. Germline trimming cut 0 bases from V and 6 bases from J; bases unmatched to any gene: 6. The CDR3 loop spans 18 amino acids. CDR3 bases: TGTGCCAGCAGTTTAGCGAGGGTGGGACTAGCGGGAGGCAATGAGCAGTTCTTC. Translated: CASSLARVGLAGGNEQFF.

V gene TRBV2 combines with J gene TRBJ1-6; perhaps TRBD1 as D (5 bases). Deletions cut 5 bases from V and 4 bases from J, with 9 bases between. The CDR3 length is 14 residues. The V gene's germline CDR1 is SNHLY and CDR2 FYNNEI. The CDR3 nucleotides are TGTGCCAGCAGTAGGGGACTTTATAATTCACCCCTCCACTTT. It translates to CASSRGLYNSPLHF.

This clone is labeled medium-sized (0.01 to 0.1%). The V gene is TRBV7-9, the J gene TRBJ2-6, with no clear D. The CDR3 is made up of 12 amino acids. CDR1 is SEHNR, CDR2 FQNEAQ, per germline (reference sequence). The V gene lost 11 bases and the J gene lost 3 bases, with 8 bases spanning the gap. CDR3 nucleotides: TGTGCCTCGAGCATTGGGGCCAACGTCCTGACTTTC. It specifies CASSIGANVLTF.

This clone has just one count. CDR3 DNA sequence: TGCGCCAGCAGCTTGGGACGGACAACTAATGAAAAACTGTTTTTT. Its protein product is CASSLGRTTNEKLFF. The gene calls are TRBV5-1 and TRBJ1-4; the D is unclear. Germline CDR1 and CDR2: SGHRS and YFSETQ. V lost 0 bases and J lost 0, with 6 bases in between. This CDR3 contains 15 residues. Together with reference TRBV5-1 and TRBJ1-4, the CDR3 gives the full variable domain: KAGVTQTPRYLIKTRGQQVTLSCSPISGHRSVSWYQQTPGQGLQFLFEYFSETQRNKGNFPGRFSGRQFSNSRSEMNVSTLELGDSALYLCASSLGRTTNEKLFFGSGTQLSVL.

The sample holds a few counts of this clone. V usage is TRBV19 and J usage is TRBJ1-2, with D unresolved. CDR3 length equals 12 residues. V lost 3 bases and J 7 bases, leaving 9 bases between the germline ends. Per germline, CDR1 LNHDA and CDR2 SQIVND (reference sequence). CDR3 loop: CASSILKGGYTF. The CDR3 DNA reads TGTGCCAGTAGTATTTTGAAGGGTGGCTACACCTTC.

Relative to its sample, this clone is medium-sized. The rearrangement uses TRBV7-8 and TRBJ1-3; the match to TRBD1 covers 12 bases. Germline V CDR1 and CDR2: SGHVS, FQNEAQ. This CDR3 region has 19 residues. The J segment lost 4 bases and the V segment lost 5 bases, leaving 15 bases of the junction unmatched. The CDR3 sequence: CASSMTGTGGRYGGNTIYF. DNA for the CDR3: TGTGCCAGCAGCATGACCGGGACAGGGGGCCGATATGGGGGAAACACCATATATTTT.

To note about this clone: The conserved phenylalanine or tryptophan is not found at the CDR3 terminus, so this likely reflects a read error. The rearrangement uses TRBV11-2 and TRBJ1-2; possibly TRBD1 for D (5 bases). Germline V gene sequence: CDR1 SGHAT, CDR2 FQNNGV. The CDR3 runs to 16 residues. V was trimmed by 0 bases and J by 0 bases, leaving 11 bases between them. The CDR3 here is CASSLEGRSTNYGYTS. CDR3 DNA: TGTGCCAGCAGCTTAGAGGGACGGTCAACTAACTATGGCTACACCTCC.

By share, this clone ranks as hyperexpanded. The chain joins TRBV6-1 to TRBJ2-3; no reliable D call. CDR1 is MNHNS and CDR2 is SASEGT in the germline V gene. CDR3 size: 13 residues. Between the trimmed V and J ends, which lost 8 bases and 6 bases, there was a span of 15 bases. The CDR3 nucleotides are TGTGCCAGCTACACAACGGGTGGGGATACGCAGTATTTT. As protein: CASYTTGGDTQYF.

This clone was picked up a small number of times. The rearrangement joins TRBV6-1 to TRBJ2-7; D is possibly TRBD1 (6 bases). The length of the CDR3 is 13 residues. Germline V gene data show CDR1 as MNHNS and CDR2 as SASEGT. Deletions cut 4 bases from V and 7 bases from J, with 14 bases between. CDR3 in DNA: TGTGCCAGCAGTGGGCAGGGGCGGAGGGAGCAGTACTTC. Its translation: CASSGQGRREQYF.

At least ten counts were recorded for this clone. The chain carries TRBV5-1 and TRBJ2-2; D remains unclear. The V end lost 7 bases, the J end lost 1 base, and 17 bases lay between the germline ends. The CDR3 has 16 amino acids. Germline assignment: CDR1 SGHRS and CDR2 YFSETQ. The CDR3 DNA reads TGCGCCAGCCTGATGGGCCTCGTGGGGAACACCGGGGAGCTGTTTTTT. Its protein product is CASLMGLVGNTGELFF.

This clone was seen at least ten times. The V call is TRBV4-3, the J call TRBJ1-1; no firm D call. This CDR3 is built from 13 residues. Deletions cut 1 base from V and 11 bases from J, with 14 bases between. CDR1 is LGHNA and CDR2 is YSLEER in the germline V gene. CDR3 nucleotide sequence: TGCGCCAGCAGCCAAGCAGTCGCGGGTTTGGCTTTCTTT. As protein: CASSQAVAGLAFF.

This rearrangement joins TRBV6-8 to TRBJ1-1; 8 bases agree with TRBD1. V dropped 5 bases and J dropped 10; count of bases not matched to a gene: 9. In germline, CDR1 is MNHGY, CDR2 SAAAGT. CDR3 length: 13 amino acids. CDR3 residues: CASSADRASPAFF. The CDR3 bases are TGTGCCAGCAGTGCGGACAGGGCTTCGCCAGCTTTCTTT.

J is TRBJ2-3 and V is TRBV6-1; TRBD1 might be the D (5 bases). The CDR3 runs 15 residues. V lost 7 bases to trimming and J lost 2 bases, with 16 bases between them. The V gene's germline CDR1 is MNHNS and CDR2 SASEGT. The CDR3 DNA reads TGTGCCAGCACCCTACACAGGTATTCCACAGATACGCAGTATTTT. It codes for CASTLHRYSTDTQYF.

This clone was recorded a few times. V and J are TRBV19 and TRBJ2-3, with 9 bases lining up with TRBD1. The CDR3 has 13 amino acids. Germline CDR1 LNHDA, CDR2 SQIVND (reference sequence). Unmatched junction bases numbered 3, after V lost 6 bases and J lost 5 bases. This CDR3 reads CASSNRGRDTQYF. DNA for the CDR3: TGTGCCAGTAGCAACAGGGGGCGAGATACGCAGTATTTT.

In this sample, this clone turned up many times. The chain carries TRBV3-1 and TRBJ2-5, with 12 bases lining up with TRBD2. Trimming took 2 bases from V and 5 from J; bases not matched to a gene: 15. Germline V gives CDR1 LGHDT, CDR2 YNNKEL (reference sequence). The CDR3 loop spans 19 amino acids. CDR3: CASSQLAGGTEKSRETQYF. The CDR3 DNA is TGTGCCAGCAGCCAACTAGCGGGAGGGACCGAAAAGTCACGGGAGACCCAGTACTTC.

V gene TRBV12-3 or TRBV12-4 combines with J gene TRBJ2-2; 8 bases map to TRBD2. The ends lost 8 bases at V and 5 bases at J; junction bases unmatched: 10. The CDR3 totals 15 residues. In DNA form, the CDR3 reads TGTGCCAGCTTAAAAGCGGGAGTGCAGACCGGGGAGCTGTTTTTT. Its translation: CASLKAGVQTGELFF.